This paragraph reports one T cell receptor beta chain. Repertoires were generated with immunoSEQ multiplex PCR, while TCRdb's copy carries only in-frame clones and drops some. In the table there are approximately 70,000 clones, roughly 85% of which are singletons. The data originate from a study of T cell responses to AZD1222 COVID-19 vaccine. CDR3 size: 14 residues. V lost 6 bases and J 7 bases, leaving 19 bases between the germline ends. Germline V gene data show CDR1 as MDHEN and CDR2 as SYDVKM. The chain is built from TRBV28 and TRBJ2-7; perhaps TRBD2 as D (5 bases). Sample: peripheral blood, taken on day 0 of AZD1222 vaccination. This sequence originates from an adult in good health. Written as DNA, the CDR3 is TGTGCCAGCAGGCTACTAGGTTCCCCTGGGGAGCAGTACTTC. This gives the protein CASRLLGSPGEQYF.